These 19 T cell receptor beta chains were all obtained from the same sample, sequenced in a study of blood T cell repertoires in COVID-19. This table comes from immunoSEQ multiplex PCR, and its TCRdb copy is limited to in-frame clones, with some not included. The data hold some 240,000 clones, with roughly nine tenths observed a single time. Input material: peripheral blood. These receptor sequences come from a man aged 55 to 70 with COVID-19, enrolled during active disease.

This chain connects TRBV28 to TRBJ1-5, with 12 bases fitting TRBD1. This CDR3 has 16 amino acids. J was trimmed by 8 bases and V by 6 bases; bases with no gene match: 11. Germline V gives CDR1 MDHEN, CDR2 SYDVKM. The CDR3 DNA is TGTGCCAGCAGCCCAGGGGGGACAGGGGGCAGGAAGCCCCAGCATTTT. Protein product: CASSPGGTGGRKPQHF.

DNA of the CDR3: TGTGCCAGCAGCTTAGATGGCTATACACCCGGGAGCGCAGCTAATGAAAAACTGTTTTTT. This gives the protein CASSLDGYTPGSAANEKLFF. The chain links TRBV11-2 to TRBJ1-4; D unresolved. The CDR3 extends over 20 amino acids. V shed 0 bases and J shed 3 bases, with 23 bases lying between them. Germline V gene data show CDR1 as SGHAT and CDR2 as FQNNGV.

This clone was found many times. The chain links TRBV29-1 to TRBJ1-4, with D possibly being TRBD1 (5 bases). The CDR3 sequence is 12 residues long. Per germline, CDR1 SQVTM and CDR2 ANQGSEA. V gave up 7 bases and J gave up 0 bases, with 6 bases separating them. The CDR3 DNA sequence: TGCAGCGCGACAGCAACTAATGAAAAACTGTTTTTT. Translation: CSATATNEKLFF.

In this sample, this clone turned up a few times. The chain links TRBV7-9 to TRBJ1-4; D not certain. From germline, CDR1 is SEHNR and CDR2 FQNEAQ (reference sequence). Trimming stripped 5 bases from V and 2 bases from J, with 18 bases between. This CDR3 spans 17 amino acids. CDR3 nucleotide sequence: TGTGCCAGCAGCCCGAGCGGGAGAACCGCGACTAATGAAAAACTGTTTTTT. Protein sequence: CASSPSGRTATNEKLFF. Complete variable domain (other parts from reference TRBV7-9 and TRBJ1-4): DTGVSQNPRHKITKRGQNVTFRCDPISEHNRLYWYRQTLGQGPEFLTYFQNEAQLEKSRLLSDRFSAERPKGSFSTLEIQRTEQGDSAMYLCASSPSGRTATNEKLFFGSGTQLSVL.

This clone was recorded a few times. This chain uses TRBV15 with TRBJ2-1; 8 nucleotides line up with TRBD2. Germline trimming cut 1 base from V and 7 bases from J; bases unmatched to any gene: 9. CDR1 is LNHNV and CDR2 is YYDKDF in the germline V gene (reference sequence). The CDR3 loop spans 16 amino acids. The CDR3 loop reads CATSRGTSGGENEQFF. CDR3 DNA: TGTGCCACCAGCAGAGGTACTAGCGGAGGGGAAAATGAGCAGTTCTTC.

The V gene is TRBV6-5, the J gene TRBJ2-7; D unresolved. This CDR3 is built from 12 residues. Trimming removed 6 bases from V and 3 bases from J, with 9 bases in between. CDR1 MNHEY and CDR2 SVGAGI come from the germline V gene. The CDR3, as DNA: TGTGCCAGCAGCCTCGCAGGCTACGAGCAGTACTTC. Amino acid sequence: CASSLAGYEQYF.

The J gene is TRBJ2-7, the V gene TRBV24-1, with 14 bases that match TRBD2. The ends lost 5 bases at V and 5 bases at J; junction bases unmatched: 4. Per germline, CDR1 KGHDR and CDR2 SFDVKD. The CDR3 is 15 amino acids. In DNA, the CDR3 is TGTGCCACCAGTGGTCCGGGACTAGCGGGAGACGAGCAGTACTTC. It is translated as CATSGPGLAGDEQYF.

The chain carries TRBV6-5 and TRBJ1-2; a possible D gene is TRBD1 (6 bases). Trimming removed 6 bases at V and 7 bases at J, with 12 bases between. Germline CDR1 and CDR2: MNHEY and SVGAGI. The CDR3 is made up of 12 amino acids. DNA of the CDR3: TGTGCCAGCAGCCCCCAGGGGAGTGGCTACACCTTC. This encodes CASSPQGSGYTF.

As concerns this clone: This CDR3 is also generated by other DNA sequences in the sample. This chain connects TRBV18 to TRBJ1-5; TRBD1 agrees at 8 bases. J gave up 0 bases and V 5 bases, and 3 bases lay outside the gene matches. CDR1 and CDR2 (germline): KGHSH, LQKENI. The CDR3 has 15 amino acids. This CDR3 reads CASSSGQVSNQPQHF. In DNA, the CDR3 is TGTGCCAGCTCATCGGGACAGGTTAGCAATCAGCCCCAGCATTTT.

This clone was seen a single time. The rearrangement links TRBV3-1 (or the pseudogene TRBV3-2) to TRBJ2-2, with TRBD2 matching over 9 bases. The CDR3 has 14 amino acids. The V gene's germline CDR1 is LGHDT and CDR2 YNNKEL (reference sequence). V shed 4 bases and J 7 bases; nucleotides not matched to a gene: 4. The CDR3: CASSPGLAHGELFF. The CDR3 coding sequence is TGTGCCAGCAGCCCCGGACTAGCGCACGGGGAGCTGTTTTTT.

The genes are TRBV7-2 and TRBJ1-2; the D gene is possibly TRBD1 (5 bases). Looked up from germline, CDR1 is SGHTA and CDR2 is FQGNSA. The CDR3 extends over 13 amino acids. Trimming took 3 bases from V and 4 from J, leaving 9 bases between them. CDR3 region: CASSFGGTYGYTF. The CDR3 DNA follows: TGTGCCAGCAGCTTCGGCGGGACCTATGGCTACACCTTC.

CDR3 region: CASSPLGRENNYGYTF. Written as DNA, the CDR3 is TGTGCCAGCTCACCCCTAGGCAGGGAAAATAACTATGGCTACACCTTC. The chain recombines TRBV18 with TRBJ1-2, with TRBD1 as a possible D gene (5 bases). The V end was cut by 3 bases, the J end by 1 base, with 15 bases between. This CDR3 region has 16 residues. Germline CDR1 reads KGHSH; CDR2 reads LQKENI.

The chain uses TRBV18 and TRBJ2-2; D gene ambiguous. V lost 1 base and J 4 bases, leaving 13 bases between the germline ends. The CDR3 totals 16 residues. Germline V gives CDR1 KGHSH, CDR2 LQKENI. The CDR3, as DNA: TGTGCCAGCTCACCACTCTCGGCGGCTACCACCGGGGAGCTGTTTTTT. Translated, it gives CASSPLSAATTGELFF.

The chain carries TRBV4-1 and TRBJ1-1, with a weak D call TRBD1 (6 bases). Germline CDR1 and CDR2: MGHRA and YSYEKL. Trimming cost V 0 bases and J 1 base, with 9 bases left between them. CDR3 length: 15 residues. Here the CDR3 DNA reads TGCGCCAGCAGCCAAGAGCGCAGGGGGAACACTGAAGCTTTCTTT. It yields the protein CASSQERRGNTEAFF.

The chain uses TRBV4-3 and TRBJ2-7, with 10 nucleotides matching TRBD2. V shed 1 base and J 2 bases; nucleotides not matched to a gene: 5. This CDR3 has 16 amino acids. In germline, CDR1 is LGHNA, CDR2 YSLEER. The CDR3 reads CASSQGLAGVPYEQYF. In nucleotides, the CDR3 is TGCGCCAGCAGCCAAGGGCTAGCGGGAGTACCCTACGAGCAGTACTTC.

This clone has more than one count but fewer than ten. CDR3 in DNA: TGTGCCAGCAGCTTACTGGCGATGAGCGGGACCTCCTACGAGCAGTACTTC. It specifies CASSLLAMSGTSYEQYF. V is TRBV7-8 and J is TRBJ2-7, with TRBD2 matching 7 bases. This CDR3 has 17 residues. Germline assignment: CDR1 SGHVS and CDR2 FQNEAQ. The J segment lost 0 bases and the V segment lost 2 bases, leaving 10 bases of the junction unmatched.

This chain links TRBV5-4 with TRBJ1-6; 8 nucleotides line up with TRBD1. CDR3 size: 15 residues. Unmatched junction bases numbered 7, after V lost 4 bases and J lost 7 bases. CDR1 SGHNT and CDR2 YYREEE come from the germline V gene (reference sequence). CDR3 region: CASSPSDRGNSPLHF. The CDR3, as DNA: TGTGCCAGCAGCCCTAGTGACAGGGGAAATTCACCCCTCCACTTT.

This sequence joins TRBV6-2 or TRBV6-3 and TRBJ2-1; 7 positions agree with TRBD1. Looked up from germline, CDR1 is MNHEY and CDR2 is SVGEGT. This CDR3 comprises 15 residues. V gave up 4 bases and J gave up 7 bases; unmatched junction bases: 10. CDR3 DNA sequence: TGTGCCAGCAGTTCCATCGACAGGGTCAAGAATGAGCAGTTCTTC. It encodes CASSSIDRVKNEQFF.

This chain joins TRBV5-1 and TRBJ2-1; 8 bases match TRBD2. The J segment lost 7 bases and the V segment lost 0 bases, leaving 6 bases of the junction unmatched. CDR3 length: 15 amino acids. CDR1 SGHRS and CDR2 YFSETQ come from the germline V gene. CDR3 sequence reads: CASSLGLAGRNEQFF. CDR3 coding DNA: TGCGCCAGCAGCTTGGGGCTAGCGGGTAGAAATGAGCAGTTCTTC.